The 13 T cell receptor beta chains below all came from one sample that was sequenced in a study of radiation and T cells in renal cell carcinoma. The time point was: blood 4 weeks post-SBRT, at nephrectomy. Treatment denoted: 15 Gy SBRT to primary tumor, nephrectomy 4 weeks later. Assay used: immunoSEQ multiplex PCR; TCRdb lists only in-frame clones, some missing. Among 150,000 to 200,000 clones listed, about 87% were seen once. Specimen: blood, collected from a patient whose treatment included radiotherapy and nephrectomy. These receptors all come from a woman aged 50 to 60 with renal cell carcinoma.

As DNA, the CDR3 is TGTGCCAGCAGAGTAACGGCCAATCAGCCCCAGCATTTT. It codes for CASRVTANQPQHF. The rearrangement joins TRBV2 to TRBJ1-5; D not resolved. The germline CDR1 and CDR2 sequences are SNHLY and FYNNEI. The CDR3 consists of 13 residues. Trimming stripped 6 bases from V and 3 bases from J, with 9 bases between.

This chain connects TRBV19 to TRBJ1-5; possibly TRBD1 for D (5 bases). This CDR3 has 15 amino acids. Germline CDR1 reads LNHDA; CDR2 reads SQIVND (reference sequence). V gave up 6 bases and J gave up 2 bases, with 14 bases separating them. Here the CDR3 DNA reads TGTGCCAGTAGGGCAGCCAGGGTTGGCAATCAGCCCCAGCATTTT. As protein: CASRAARVGNQPQHF. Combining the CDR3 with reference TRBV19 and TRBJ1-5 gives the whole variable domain DGGITQSPKYLFRKEGQNVTLSCEQNLNHDAMYWYRQDPGQGLRLIYYSQIVNDFQKGDIAEGYSVSREKKESFPLTVTSAQKNPTAFYLCASRAARVGNQPQHFGDGTRLSIL.

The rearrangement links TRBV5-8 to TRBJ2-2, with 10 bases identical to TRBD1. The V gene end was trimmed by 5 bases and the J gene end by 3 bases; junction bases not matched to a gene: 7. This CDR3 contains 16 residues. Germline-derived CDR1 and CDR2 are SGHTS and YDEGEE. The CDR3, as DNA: TGTGCCAGCAGATCCGGGACAGGGGCGGACACCGGGGAGCTGTTTTTT. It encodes CASRSGTGADTGELFF.

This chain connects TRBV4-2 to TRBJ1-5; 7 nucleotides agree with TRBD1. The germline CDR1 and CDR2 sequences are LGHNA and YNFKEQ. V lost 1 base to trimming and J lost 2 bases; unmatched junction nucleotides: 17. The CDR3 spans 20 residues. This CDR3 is CASSQVTGTANARGNQPQHF. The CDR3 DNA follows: TGTGCCAGCAGCCAAGTTACCGGGACAGCGAACGCTCGGGGCAATCAGCCCCAGCATTTT.

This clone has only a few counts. The CDR3 DNA reads as TGCAGTGCTAGCCCCAACTATGGCTACACCTTC. Translating it yields CSASPNYGYTF. V is TRBV20-1 and J is TRBJ1-2; D gene ambiguous. Germline V gene lookup returns CDR1 DFQATT and CDR2 SNEGSKA (reference sequence). The CDR3 sequence is 11 residues long. With 3 bases removed from V and 2 bases from J, the gap between germline ends came to 4 bases.

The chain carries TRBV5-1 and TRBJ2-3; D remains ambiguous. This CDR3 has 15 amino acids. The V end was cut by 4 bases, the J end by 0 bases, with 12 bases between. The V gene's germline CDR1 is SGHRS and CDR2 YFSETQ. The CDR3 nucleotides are TGCGCCAGCAGCGTGGACCCTTCTAGCACAGATACGCAGTATTTT. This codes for CASSVDPSSTDTQYF.

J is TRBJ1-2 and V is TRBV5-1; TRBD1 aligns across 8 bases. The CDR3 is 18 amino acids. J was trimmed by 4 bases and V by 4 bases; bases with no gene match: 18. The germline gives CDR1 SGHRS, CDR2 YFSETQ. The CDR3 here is CASSGRGQEPDFGYGYTF. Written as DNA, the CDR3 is TGCGCCAGCAGCGGGAGGGGACAGGAACCCGATTTTGGCTATGGCTACACCTTC.

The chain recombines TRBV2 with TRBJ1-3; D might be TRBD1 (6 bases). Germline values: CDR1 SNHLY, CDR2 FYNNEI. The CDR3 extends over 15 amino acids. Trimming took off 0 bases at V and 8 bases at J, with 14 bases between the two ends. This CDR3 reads CASSEAWGAVDTIYF. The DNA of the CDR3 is TGTGCCAGCAGTGAAGCGTGGGGGGCAGTCGACACCATATATTTT.

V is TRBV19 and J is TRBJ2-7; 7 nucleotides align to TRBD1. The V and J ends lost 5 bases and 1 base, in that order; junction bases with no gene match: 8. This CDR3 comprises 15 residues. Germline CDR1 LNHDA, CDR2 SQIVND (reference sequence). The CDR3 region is CASSQVGQPSYEQYF. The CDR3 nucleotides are TGTGCCAGTAGTCAGGTGGGACAGCCTTCCTACGAGCAGTACTTC.

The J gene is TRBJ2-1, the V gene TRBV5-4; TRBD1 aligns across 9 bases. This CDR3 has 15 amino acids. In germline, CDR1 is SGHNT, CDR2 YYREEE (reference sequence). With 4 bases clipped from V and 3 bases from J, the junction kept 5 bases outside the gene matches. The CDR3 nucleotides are TGTGCCAGCAGCGCGGGACAGGGTATCTACAATGAGCAGTTCTTC. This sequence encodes CASSAGQGIYNEQFF.

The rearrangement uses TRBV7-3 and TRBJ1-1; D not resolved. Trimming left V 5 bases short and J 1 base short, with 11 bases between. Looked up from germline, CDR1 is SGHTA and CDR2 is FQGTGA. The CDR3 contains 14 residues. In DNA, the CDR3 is TGTGCCAGCAGCCCCCTCGGAGAGAACACTGAAGCTTTCTTT. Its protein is CASSPLGENTEAFF.

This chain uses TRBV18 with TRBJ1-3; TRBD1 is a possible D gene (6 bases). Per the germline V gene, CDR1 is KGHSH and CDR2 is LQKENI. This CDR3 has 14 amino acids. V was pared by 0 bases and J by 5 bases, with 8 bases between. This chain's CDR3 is CASSPPTGRNTIYF. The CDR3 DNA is TGTGCCAGCTCACCACCGACAGGCCGAAACACCATATATTTT. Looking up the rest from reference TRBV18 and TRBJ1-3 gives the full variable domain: NAGVMQNPRHLVRRRGQEARLRCSPMKGHSHVYWYRQLPEEGLKFMVYLQKENIIDESGMPKERFSAEFPKEGPSILRIQQVVRGDSAAYFCASSPPTGRNTIYFGEGSWLTVV.

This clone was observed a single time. CDR3 region: CASSPLTSTYYEQYF. DNA for the CDR3: TGTGCCAGCAGCCCCTTGACTAGCACCTACTACGAGCAGTACTTC. J is TRBJ2-7 and V is TRBV7-2; 7 bases agree with TRBD2. CDR1 SGHTA and CDR2 FQGNSA come from the germline V gene. CDR3 length: 15 residues. The V segment lost 5 bases and the J segment 3 bases; nucleotides outside the gene matches: 10.